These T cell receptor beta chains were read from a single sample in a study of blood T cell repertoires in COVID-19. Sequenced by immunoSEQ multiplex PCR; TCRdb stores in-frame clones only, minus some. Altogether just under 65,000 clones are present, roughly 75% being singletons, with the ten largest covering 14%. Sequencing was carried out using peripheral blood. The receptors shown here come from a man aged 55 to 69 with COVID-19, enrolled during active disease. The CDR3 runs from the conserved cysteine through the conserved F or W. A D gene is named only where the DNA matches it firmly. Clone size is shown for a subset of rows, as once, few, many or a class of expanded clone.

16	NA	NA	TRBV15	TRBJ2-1	TGTGCCACCAGCAGAGACCGGGCGGGGTTGTACAATGAGCAGTTCTTC	CATSRDRAGLYNEQFF
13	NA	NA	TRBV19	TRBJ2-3	TGTGCCAGTAGTATTCAGGGCCCGGATACGCAGTATTTT	CASSIQGPDTQYF
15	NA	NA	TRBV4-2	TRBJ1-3	TGTGCCAGCAGCCAAGATAGCAGCTCTGGAAACACCATATATTTT	CASSQDSSSGNTIYF
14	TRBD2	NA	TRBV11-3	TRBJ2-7	TGTGCCAGCAGCTTAACTAGCGGGGAATACGAGCAGTACTTC	CASSLTSGEYEQYF
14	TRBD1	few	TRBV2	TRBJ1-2	TGTGCCAGCAGTGATCGTGTTGGGGACAGCGGCTACACCTTC	CASSDRVGDSGYTF
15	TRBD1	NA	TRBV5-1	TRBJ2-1	TGCGCCAGCAGCTTAGGACAGGGGGCGGTGGATGAGCAGTTCTTC	CASSLGQGAVDEQFF
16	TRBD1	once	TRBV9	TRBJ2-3	TGTGCCAGCAGCGTAGGTGACAGGGGTCTTACAGATACGCAGTATTTT	CASSVGDRGLTDTQYF
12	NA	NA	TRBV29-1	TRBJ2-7	TGCAGCGCCCACAAAAGCTCCTACGAGCAGTACTTC	CSAHKSSYEQYF
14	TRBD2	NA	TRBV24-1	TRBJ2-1	TGTGCCACCAGTGCCGAGCGGGAGTACAATGAGCAGTTCTTC	CATSAEREYNEQFF
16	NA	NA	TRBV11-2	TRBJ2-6	TGTGCCAGCAGCTTAGGAGGCAGATCTGGGGCCAACGTCCTGACTTTC	CASSLGGRSGANVLTF
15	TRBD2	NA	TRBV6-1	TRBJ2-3	TGTGCCAGCAGTGAAACTAGCGGCACCCCAGATACGCAGTATTTT	CASSETSGTPDTQYF
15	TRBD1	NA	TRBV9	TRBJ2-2	TGTGCCAGCACCACCGGGACAGGCGGCACCGGGGAGCTGTTTTTT	CASTTGTGGTGELFF
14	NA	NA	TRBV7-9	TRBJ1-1	TGTGCCAGCAGCTTAGAATGGCTGAACACTGAAGCTTTCTTT	CASSLEWLNTEAFF
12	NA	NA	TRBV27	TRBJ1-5	TGTGCCAGCAGTTTCCGGAATCAGCCCCAGCATTTT	CASSFRNQPQHF
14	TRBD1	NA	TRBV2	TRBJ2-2	TGTGCCAGCTGCCGGGACAGTAACACCGGGGAGCTGTTTTTT	CASCRDSNTGELFF
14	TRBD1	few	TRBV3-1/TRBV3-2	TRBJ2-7	TGTGCCAGCAGCCAAGCCGGGACAGGGGGCGAGCAGTACTTC	CASSQAGTGGEQYF
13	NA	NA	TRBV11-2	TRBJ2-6	TGTGCCAGCAGCTACGCGTGGGCCAACGTCCTGACTTTC	CASSYAWANVLTF
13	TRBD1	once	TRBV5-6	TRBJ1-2	TGTGCCAGCAGCGGCAGGGGGCGCGATGGCTACACCTTC	CASSGRGRDGYTF
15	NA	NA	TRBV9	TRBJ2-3	TGTGCCAGCAGCGTAGGGGGCTCGGGGGCAGATACGCAGTATTTT	CASSVGGSGADTQYF
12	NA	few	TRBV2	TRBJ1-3	TGTGCCAGCAGGGAAATAGGAAACACCATATATTTT	CASREIGNTIYF
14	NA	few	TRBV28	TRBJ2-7	TGTGCCAGCAGTTTAACTGATACCCTCTACGAGCAGTACTTC	CASSLTDTLYEQYF
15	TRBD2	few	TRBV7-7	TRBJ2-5	TGTGCCAGCAGCTCCACGACTAGCGGACAAGAGACCCAGTACTTC	CASSSTTSGQETQYF
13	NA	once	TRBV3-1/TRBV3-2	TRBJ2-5	TGTGCCAGCAGCTTCCGGGAAAAGGAGACCCAGTACTTC	CASSFREKETQYF
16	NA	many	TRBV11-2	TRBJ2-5	TGTGCCAGCAGCTTAGGACAGGGAGCGGGCCAAGAGACCCAGTACTTC	CASSLGQGAGQETQYF
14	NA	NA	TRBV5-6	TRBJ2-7	TGTGCCAGCAGCTTGGGTCCGGGGGTGGCCGAGCAGTACTTC	CASSLGPGVAEQYF
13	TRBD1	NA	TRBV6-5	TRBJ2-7	TGTGCCAGCAGTTACAATACCGGGACAGTCCTCTACTTC	CASSYNTGTVLYF
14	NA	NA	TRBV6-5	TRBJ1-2	TGTGCCAGCAGCTTGACAGGCCGGCACTATGGCTACACCTTC	CASSLTGRHYGYTF
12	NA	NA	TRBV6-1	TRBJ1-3	TGTGCCAGCAGTGATTTTAGTGACACCATATATTTT	CASSDFSDTIYF
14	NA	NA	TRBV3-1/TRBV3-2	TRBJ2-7	TGTGCCAGCAGCGTTGGGTCAGGGCTTTACGAGCAGTACTTC	CASSVGSGLYEQYF
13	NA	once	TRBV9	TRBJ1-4	TGTGCCAGCAGCAAAGGACAAAATGAAAAACTGTTTTTT	CASSKGQNEKLFF
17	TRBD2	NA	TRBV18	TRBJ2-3	TGTGCCAGCTCGTTCGGGAGTTCGCGGGGGGGCGCAGATACGCAGTATTTT	CASSFGSSRGGADTQYF
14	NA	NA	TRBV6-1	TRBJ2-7	TGTGCCAGCAGTGAACAGGGGAACGCTTACGAGCAGTACTTC	CASSEQGNAYEQYF
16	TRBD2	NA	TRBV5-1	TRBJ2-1	TGCGCCAGCAGCCCCCTAGGCGGGAGCTCCTACAATGAGCAGTTCTTC	CASSPLGGSSYNEQFF
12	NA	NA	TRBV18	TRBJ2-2	TGTGCCAGCTCACCAAGCTCAGGGGAGCTGTTTTTT	CASSPSSGELFF
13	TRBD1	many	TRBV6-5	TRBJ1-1	TGTGCCAGCAGTTACTCGAGGGGGCTCTGGGCTTTCTTT	CASSYSRGLWAFF
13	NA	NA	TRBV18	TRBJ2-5	TGTGCCAGCTCACCTCTAGTCGAAGAGACCCAGTACTTC	CASSPLVEETQYF
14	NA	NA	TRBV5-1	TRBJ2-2	TGCGCCAGTGCTCCCACAGGGACAACCGGGGAGCTGTTTTTT	CASAPTGTTGELFF
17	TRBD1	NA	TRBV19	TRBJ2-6	TGTGCCAGTAGTAGGGACAGGAGAGCCTCTGGGGCCAACGTCCTGACTTTC	CASSRDRRASGANVLTF
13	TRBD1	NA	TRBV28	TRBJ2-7	TGTGCCAGCATCGGACAGGGGGTCTACGAGCAGTACTTC	CASIGQGVYEQYF
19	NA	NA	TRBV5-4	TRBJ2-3	TGTGCCAGCAGTAAAGGACCGGGAGAGGGGGCACAGGACACAGATACGCAGTATTTT	CASSKGPGEGAQDTDTQYF
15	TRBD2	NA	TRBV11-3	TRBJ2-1	TGTGCCAGCAGCTCACTAGCGGGAGTTTTCAATGAGCAGTTCTTC	CASSSLAGVFNEQFF